The 24 T cell receptor beta chains below were found in one sample sequenced in a study of T-cell reconstitution after alpha-beta-depleted transplantation in children. Unique molecular identifiers were incorporated during preparation of the TCRbeta library. TCRdb fed the PCR reads into MiXCR, producing one record per CDR3 protein. The profile shows about 360,000 distinct CDR3 sequences, about an eighth of them singletons. The sample here was PBMCs, taken from the stem cell graft. The receptors here all came from a human donor who donated a stem cell graft to a child with Fanconi anemia.

J is TRBJ1-5 and V is TRBV20-1; unclear D gene. The ends were cut back, 5 bases at V and 0 bases at J, with 5 bases in the middle. The CDR3 sequence is 12 residues long. Germline CDR1 is DFQATT and CDR2 is SNEGSKA (reference sequence). CDR3: CSAADSNQPQHF. CDR3 coding DNA: TGCAGTGCTGCGGATAGCAATCAGCCCCAGCATTTT.

The J gene is TRBJ2-3, the V gene TRBV18; D unresolved. The ends were cut back, 3 bases at V and 2 bases at J, with 6 bases in the middle. CDR1 is KGHSH and CDR2 is LQKENI in the germline V gene. The CDR3 is 13 residues long. The CDR3 DNA follows: TGTGCCAGCTCACCCCACACCACAGATACGCAGTATTTT. Translating gives CASSPHTTDTQYF.

The chain links TRBV7-9 to TRBJ2-7, with D possibly matching TRBD1 (6 bases). The CDR3 is 16 residues long. The germline V gene has CDR1 SEHNR and CDR2 FQNEAQ (reference sequence). V dropped 5 bases and J dropped 3 bases, with 20 bases sitting between them. Written as DNA, the CDR3 is TGTGCCAGCAGCCTAATCGGACAGAAGCTCCTCTACGAGCAGTACTTC. Amino acids: CASSLIGQKLLYEQYF.

In this sample, this clonotype turned up many times. The V call is TRBV4-3, the J call TRBJ2-1; D gene uncertain. The CDR3 spans 15 residues. V was trimmed by 0 bases and J by 4 bases, leaving 10 bases between them. From germline, CDR1 is LGHNA and CDR2 YSLEER. CDR3 amino acids: CASSQEGQLYNEQFF. The CDR3 nucleotides read TGCGCCAGCAGCCAAGAAGGCCAGTTGTACAATGAGCAGTTCTTC.

A remark on this clonotype: A junction end diverges from the germline sequence, so it may reflect a read error. This chain connects TRBV12-3 or TRBV12-4 to TRBJ2-2, with D perhaps being TRBD1 or TRBD2 (5 bases each). The CDR3 extends over 14 amino acids. CDR3 loop: CASSTLTGTGELFF. Here the CDR3 DNA reads TGTGCCAGCAGCACCCTCACAGGCACCGGGGAGCTGTTTTTC.

This clonotype showed up just a few times. The chain carries TRBV11-2 and TRBJ1-5; 8 bases align to TRBD1. The V segment lost 0 bases and the J segment 5 bases; nucleotides outside the gene matches: 9. Per the germline V gene, CDR1 is SGHAT and CDR2 is FQNNGV. The CDR3 has 17 amino acids. This chain's CDR3 is CASSLDPTGTGHQPQHF. The CDR3 DNA reads TGTGCCAGCAGCTTAGATCCTACCGGGACAGGCCATCAGCCCCAGCATTTT.

The chain recombines TRBV4-1 with TRBJ2-3; TRBD2 matches at 10 bases. CDR1 and CDR2 (germline): MGHRA, YSYEKL. CDR3 length equals 22 residues. J lost 3 bases, V lost 3 bases, and 24 bases had no gene match. In DNA form, the CDR3 reads TGCGCCAGCAGCCATACTAACCGAGTGAGCGGGGGGGCATCGGGTAGAACAGATACGCAGTATTTT. It codes for CASSHTNRVSGGASGRTDTQYF.

This clonotype occurred many times. The chain is built from TRBV6-1 and TRBJ1-3; D is undetermined. The CDR3 runs 12 residues. CDR1 is MNHNS, CDR2 SASEGT, per germline. The V gene lost 6 bases and the J gene lost 8 bases, with 11 bases spanning the gap. In DNA form, the CDR3 reads TGTGCCAGCAGCGAGGAGGAGTACACCATATATTTT. It yields the protein CASSEEEYTIYF.

This clonotype appeared a few times. The chain links TRBV3-1 to TRBJ1-1, with D unresolved. The CDR3 contains 14 residues. Between the trimmed V and J ends, which lost 1 base and 4 bases, there was a span of 10 bases. In germline, CDR1 is LGHDT, CDR2 YNNKEL (reference sequence). In nucleotides, the CDR3 is TGTGCCAGCAGCCAAGGCCAGTATTTCACTGAAGCTTTCTTT. Encoded protein: CASSQGQYFTEAFF. Full variable domain (remainder filled in from reference TRBV3-1 and TRBJ1-1): DTAVSQTPKYLVTQMGNDKSIKCEQNLGHDTMYWYKQDSKKFLKIMFSYNNKELIINETVPNRFSPKSPDKAHLNLHINSLELGDSAVYFCASSQGQYFTEAFFGQGTRLTVV.

This clonotype was counted only a few times. The chain employs TRBV4-2 and TRBJ1-2; a weak D match, TRBD1 (6 bases). Between the trimmed V and J ends, which lost 4 bases and 5 bases, there was a span of 26 bases. Per the germline V gene, CDR1 is LGHNA and CDR2 is YNFKEQ. This CDR3 is built from 18 residues. DNA of the CDR3: TGTGCCAGCAGCCCTGTGGACAGTGGGGAAATGAGTCTTTATGGCTACACCTTC. This gives the protein CASSPVDSGEMSLYGYTF.

In this sample, this clonotype turned up many times. The V and J genes are TRBV20-1 and TRBJ1-5; 9 bases line up with TRBD1. Germline-derived CDR1 and CDR2 are DFQATT and SNEGSKA (reference sequence). CDR3 length: 14 residues. V shed 2 bases, J shed 6 bases, and the junction held 5 bases outside the gene matches. CDR3 loop: CSARNDRGFQPQHF. CDR3 nucleotides: TGCAGTGCTAGAAACGACAGGGGGTTTCAGCCCCAGCATTTT.

J is TRBJ2-7 and V is TRBV15; D gene unclear. Trimming stripped 0 bases from V and 3 bases from J, with 6 bases between. CDR3 length: 13 amino acids. CDR1 LNHNV and CDR2 YYDKDF come from the germline V gene (reference sequence). The CDR3 loop reads CATSRDTGYEQYV. CDR3 nucleotide sequence: TGTGCCACCAGCAGAGACACTGGCTACGAGCAGTACGTC.

There are many counts of this clonotype. The CDR3 here is CASSLAGTGDEKLFF. CDR3 sequence (DNA): TGCGCCAGCAGCTTGGCCGGGACAGGGGATGAAAAACTGTTTTTT. V and J are TRBV5-1 and TRBJ1-4, with 10 bases identical to TRBD1. This CDR3 is built from 15 residues. V was clipped by 0 bases and J by 6 bases; unmatched bases: 2. The germline gives CDR1 SGHRS, CDR2 YFSETQ.

V is TRBV28 and J is TRBJ1-1, with D perhaps TRBD1 (5 bases). This CDR3 has 16 amino acids. Germline lookup yields CDR1 MDHEN and CDR2 SYDVKM. Trimming removed 2 bases at V and 10 bases at J, with 23 bases between. The CDR3 DNA reads TGTGCCAGCAGTTTAAGTGGGACGCCTGCTTCGGGTGCAGCTTTCTTT. Translating gives CASSLSGTPASGAAFF.

This clonotype was picked up many times. This sequence joins TRBV5-1 and TRBJ2-2; D may be TRBD1 (6 bases). The CDR3 runs to 15 residues. Germline assignment: CDR1 SGHRS and CDR2 YFSETQ. Between the trimmed V and J ends, which lost 1 base and 2 bases, there was a span of 9 bases. CDR3 amino acids: CASSLRTVNTGELFF. CDR3 bases: TGCGCCAGCAGCTTGAGGACAGTAAACACCGGGGAGCTGTTTTTT.

This clonotype was counted at least ten times. The V and J genes are TRBV29-1 and TRBJ2-1; D remains ambiguous. V lost 5 bases, J lost 4 bases, and 9 bases lay in between. The CDR3 has 12 residues. Germline CDR1 SQVTM, CDR2 ANQGSEA. The CDR3, as DNA: TGCAGCGTTCCAAGGCAGTACAATGAGCAGTTCTTC. It translates to CSVPRQYNEQFF.

This clonotype was observed a few times. V and J are TRBV20-1 and TRBJ2-1, with D unresolved. CDR1 and CDR2 (germline): DFQATT, SNEGSKA (reference sequence). The CDR3 is made up of 12 amino acids. V gave up 1 base and J gave up 8 bases, with 9 bases separating them. The CDR3 is CSARATVYEQFF. CDR3 in DNA: TGCAGTGCTAGAGCTACCGTGTATGAGCAGTTCTTC.

This clonotype appeared many times. The rearrangement links TRBV27 to TRBJ1-2; 11 bases fit TRBD1. The CDR3 runs 17 residues. Germline lookup yields CDR1 MNHEY and CDR2 SMNVEV (reference sequence). V lost 0 bases, J lost 5 bases, and 8 bases stayed unmatched. Written as DNA, the CDR3 is TGTGCCAGCAGTTTATCATATTCGGGACAGGGGGTTTATGGCTACACCTTC. It translates to CASSLSYSGQGVYGYTF.

This clonotype was observed a handful of times. The rearrangement links TRBV5-5 to TRBJ1-3; no definite D call. Trimming took 3 bases from V and 2 from J, leaving 15 bases between them. CDR1 is SGHKS, CDR2 YYEKEE, per germline (reference sequence). CDR3 length: 16 residues. Here the CDR3 reads CASSSPWGAAGNTIYF. CDR3 coding DNA: TGTGCCAGCAGCTCGCCGTGGGGTGCGGCTGGAAACACCATATATTTT.

This sequence joins TRBV25-1 and TRBJ2-5; tentative D call: TRBD1 (6 bases). The CDR3 sequence is 13 residues long. The germline V gene has CDR1 MGHDK and CDR2 SYGVNS. Trimming removed 7 bases at V and 5 bases at J, with 14 bases between. CDR3 coding DNA: TGTGCCAGCACCACAGGGCCGGGGGAGACCCAGTACTTC. Its protein product is CASTTGPGETQYF.

The rearrangement joins TRBV7-2 to TRBJ1-4, with TRBD1 matching over 7 bases. J gave up 10 bases and V 4 bases, and 9 bases lay outside the gene matches. The CDR3 contains 14 residues. CDR1 is SGHTA, CDR2 FQGNSA, per germline. CDR3 sequence reads: CASSSRQGGGKLFF. As DNA, the CDR3 is TGTGCCAGCAGCTCCAGACAGGGAGGCGGAAAACTGTTTTTT.

Remarks on this clonotype: One end of the junction varies from germline; a read error may be responsible. The V call is TRBV7-9, the J call TRBJ1-3; D is undetermined. The CDR3 runs 15 residues. Germline lookup yields CDR1 SEHNR and CDR2 FQNEAQ (reference sequence). The CDR3 reads CASSLAGNSENTIYF. The CDR3 DNA reads TGTGCCAGCAGCTTAGCAGGGAACTCTGAAAACACCATATATTTT.

This clonotype occurred many times. The rearrangement joins TRBV27 to TRBJ2-2, with 8 bases lining up with TRBD1. Germline trimming cut 5 bases from V and 6 bases from J; bases unmatched to any gene: 5. This CDR3 is 14 amino acids long. Per germline, CDR1 MNHEY and CDR2 SMNVEV (reference sequence). The CDR3: CASSRQGYPGELFF. The CDR3 DNA sequence: TGTGCCAGCAGTCGACAGGGGTACCCCGGGGAGCTGTTTTTT.

The rearrangement links TRBV29-1 to TRBJ2-1; maybe TRBD1 (5 bases). V was pared by 4 bases and J by 0 bases, with 13 bases between. This CDR3 spans 15 amino acids. Looked up from germline, CDR1 is SQVTM and CDR2 is ANQGSEA. The CDR3 here is CSVGWQGSSYNEQFF. The CDR3 DNA reads TGCAGCGTTGGTTGGCAGGGCAGCTCCTACAATGAGCAGTTCTTC.